There are many counts of the clone carrying this T cell receptor beta chain. What it binds is not known. The data derive from a study of CD8+CD57+ T cells in acquired aplastic anemia. TCR beta VDJ and CDR3 were profiled, and genomic DNA was the template. MiXCR was run by TCRdb on the reads, yielding one entry per CDR3 protein. The sample yields approximately 300,000 distinct CDR3 sequences, approximately 60% seen once. Study-wide results and limits: Shared by patients and controls, approximately 29 CD8+ CDR3s were abundant in patients.

Germline loops: CDR1 SGHTA, CDR2 FQGTGA. V shed 5 bases and J shed 2 bases, with 7 bases lying between them. CDR3 size: 12 residues. Previously, flow cytometry had revealed CD8+CD57+ cell expansion in the patients chosen for sequencing. Patients had received no therapy at the time of blood sampling. This TCR derives from a human donor with aplastic anemia. The specimen sequenced was sorted CD4+, CD8+, or CD8+CD57+ T cells (not recorded which) from PBMCs. The rearrangement uses TRBV7-3 and TRBJ2-7; D not resolved. The CDR3 sequence is CASSPPAYEQYF. CDR3 DNA sequence: TGTGCCAGCAGCCCCCCAGCCTACGAGCAGTACTTC.